These T cell receptor beta chains were read from a single sample in a study of blood T cell repertoires in COVID-19. The method was immunoSEQ multiplex PCR; TCRdb's version includes in-frame clones alone and lacks a portion of them. The data hold more than 150,000 clones, with roughly 76% observed a single time. Sequencing was done on a sample of peripheral blood. These receptors all stem from a woman older than 75 with COVID-19, enrolled during active disease. The CDR3 runs from the conserved cysteine through the conserved F or W. A D gene is named only where the DNA matches it firmly. Some rows have no size entry. The others give once, few or many, or a class for an expanded clone.

J gene | clone size | CDR3 length | D gene | V gene | CDR3 DNA | CDR3 protein
TRBJ1-1 | . | 13 | TRBD1 | TRBV6-2/TRBV6-3 | TGTGCCAGCAGATACAGGGGGCGAACTGAAGCTTTCTTT | CASRYRGRTEAFF
TRBJ2-7 | . | 15 | TRBD1 | TRBV7-9 | TGTGCCAGCAGCTTCTCCCGGGACAGGGAGAACGAGCAGTACTTC | CASSFSRDRENEQYF
TRBJ1-2 | once | 15 | TRBD1 | TRBV9 | TGTGCCAGCAGCGATGACCGGGACAGGGTTGATGGCTACACCTTC | CASSDDRDRVDGYTF
TRBJ2-3 | . | 13 | . | TRBV5-1 | TGCGCCAGCAGCCCGGGTAGTTCAGATACGCAGTATTTT | CASSPGSSDTQYF
TRBJ2-2 | few | 15 | TRBD1 | TRBV29-1 | TGCAGCGTTGAGGGAGGACAGGGTGACACCGGGGAGCTGTTTTTT | CSVEGGQGDTGELFF
TRBJ2-5 | . | 17 | TRBD2 | TRBV19 | TGTGCCAGTAGTATAGCGACTAGCGGGAGCTATGGGGAGACCCAGTACTTC | CASSIATSGSYGETQYF
TRBJ1-1 | . | 9 | . | TRBV29-1 | TGCAGCTACTCCCCTGAAGCTTTCTTT | CSYSPEAFF
TRBJ1-1 | . | 16 | . | TRBV3-1/TRBV3-2 | TGTGCCAGCAGCCAAACCTTGGGGGGAAAGAACACTGAAGCTTTCTTT | CASSQTLGGKNTEAFF
TRBJ1-6 | . | 18 | TRBD1 | TRBV11-2 | TGTGCCAGCAGCTTAGATCTAGGGGGACAGACATATAATTCACCCCTCCACTTT | CASSLDLGGQTYNSPLHF
TRBJ2-1 | . | 14 | . | TRBV7-9 | TGTGCCAGCAGCCTGCCGACAGAATACAATGAGCAGTTCTTC | CASSLPTEYNEQFF
TRBJ1-2 | . | 13 | . | TRBV7-2 | TGTGCCAGCAGCTTAGTGGGAGGCTATGGCTACACCTTC | CASSLVGGYGYTF